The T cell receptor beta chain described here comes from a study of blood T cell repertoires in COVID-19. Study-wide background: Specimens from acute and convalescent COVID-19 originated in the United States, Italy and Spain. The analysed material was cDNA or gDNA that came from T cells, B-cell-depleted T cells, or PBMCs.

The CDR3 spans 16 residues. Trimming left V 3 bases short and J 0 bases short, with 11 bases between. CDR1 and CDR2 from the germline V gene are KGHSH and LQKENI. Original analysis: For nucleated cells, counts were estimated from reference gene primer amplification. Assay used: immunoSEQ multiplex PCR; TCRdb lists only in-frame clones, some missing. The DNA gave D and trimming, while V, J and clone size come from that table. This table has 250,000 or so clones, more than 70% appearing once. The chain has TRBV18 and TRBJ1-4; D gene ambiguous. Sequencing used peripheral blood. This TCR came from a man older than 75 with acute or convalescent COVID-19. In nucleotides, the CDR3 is TGTGCCAGCTCACCTCAGCGGCCCGCAACTAATGAAAAACTGTTTTTT. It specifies CASSPQRPATNEKLFF.